The present T cell receptor beta chain was sequenced within a study of graft-versus-host responses after intestinal transplantation. On the study more broadly: Uniformly, recipients were administered anti-thymocyte globulin induction with subsequent tacrolimus and steroids for around 3 years. Study-level results: Recipient marrow harbored GvH clones, some of which surfaced first in ileum or blood.

Only in-frame clones appear in the TCRdb table, and some are missing; sequencing was by immunoSEQ multiplex PCR. The sample shows around 21,000 clones, 25% to 35% of them seen only once. Responders (roughly 200,000, CFSE-labeled) met roughly 200,000 stimulators that were irradiated and violet-dye-labeled. V lost 8 bases to trimming and J lost 2 bases, with 4 bases between them. The CDR3 is 10 residues long. Germline lookup yields CDR1 WSHSY and CDR2 SAAADI. By proportion, this clone is medium-sized (0.01 to 0.1%). The chain combines TRBV10-2 with TRBJ2-7; D remains unclear. The sample in question was alloreactive CD8+ T cells from a mixed lymphocyte reaction culture, obtained before intestinal transplant. Subset of the sample: CFSE-low proliferating T cells sorted from roughly six-day pre-transplant mixed lymphocyte reaction (GvH or HvG direction). This sequence originates from a human patient who received an intestinal transplant. The CDR3 here is CASGAYEQYF. DNA of the CDR3: TGCGCCAGCGGGGCCTACGAGCAGTACTTC.